Listed below are T cell receptor beta chains from one sample, sequenced in a study of T cells in localized non-small cell lung cancer. Profiling relied on immunoSEQ multiplex PCR, and the TCRdb table lists in-frame clones only, not all of them. Of 130,000 or so clones in the sample, 80% to 90% were seen once. The source material was peripheral blood, sampled before any cancer treatment. These receptors originate from a female donor of 60 years or more with stage I lung adenocarcinoma. The CDR3 runs from the conserved cysteine through the conserved F or W. D genes are given only for firm matches. A clone size is listed for some rows: how often the clone was seen (once, few, many), or a class if it is expanded.

-,TRBD1,TRBV9,TRBJ1-1,TGTGCCAGCAGCTTCGGGACAGGGGGCACTGAAGCTTTCTTT,CASSFGTGGTEAFF
-,-,TRBV10-3,TRBJ2-3,TGTGCCATCAGTACTTCCGGGACAACCCGGGCAGTAGATACGCAGTATTTT,CAISTSGTTRAVDTQYF
once,-,TRBV5-5,TRBJ2-1,TGTGCCAGCAGCTTAGGTCTTTACAATGAGCAGTTCTTC,CASSLGLYNEQFF
-,-,TRBV29-1,TRBJ2-1,TGCAGCGCCCATCTTACAGAGTCCTACAATGAGCAGTTCTTC,CSAHLTESYNEQFF
-,TRBD1,TRBV6-1,TRBJ2-7,TGTGCCAGCAGGAACAGGGGGCAACTCTACGAGCAGTACTTC,CASRNRGQLYEQYF
once,-,TRBV30,TRBJ2-6,TGTGCCTGGAGTCCCGGGGCCAACGTCCTGACTTTC,CAWSPGANVLTF
-,TRBD1,TRBV7-2,TRBJ2-7,TGTGCCAGCAGCTTAGCCCCAGGGGGACCCTACGAGCAGTACTTC,CASSLAPGGPYEQYF
-,TRBD2,TRBV7-6,TRBJ2-1,TGTGCCAGCAGCTTAGCGGCTAGCGGTAGCCCGGCCTACAATGAGCAGTTCTTC,CASSLAASGSPAYNEQFF
-,-,TRBV19,TRBJ1-5,TGTGCCAGTAGTATGGACAGCAATCAGCCCCAGCATTTT,CASSMDSNQPQHF
-,-,TRBV11-1,TRBJ2-3,TGTGCCAGCAGTGGACCGGCAGATACGCAGTATTTT,CASSGPADTQYF
-,TRBD2,TRBV5-5,TRBJ2-5,TGTGCCAGCAGCCACACCGGGACTAGCGGGAAAGAGACCCAGTACTTC,CASSHTGTSGKETQYF
-,TRBD2,TRBV2,TRBJ2-7,TGTGCCAGCAGTGCACCCCTGGCGTGGGGGACTAGCGGACAGTCGTACGAGCAGTACTTC,CASSAPLAWGTSGQSYEQYF
few,TRBD1,TRBV5-1,TRBJ1-1,TGCGCCAGCAGCTGGTCGACAGGGAAAATGAACACTGAAGCTTTCTTT,CASSWSTGKMNTEAFF
-,-,TRBV28,TRBJ1-4,TGTGCCAGCAGTCCCCGGGACACCTATGAAAAACTGTTTTTT,CASSPRDTYEKLFF
-,-,TRBV9,TRBJ1-3,TGTGCCAGCAGCGTAGGTTGGGGGGTTTCTGGAAACACCATATATTTT,CASSVGWGVSGNTIYF
many,-,TRBV28,TRBJ1-2,TGTGCCAGCGGCGGACAGATCTATGGCTACACCTTC,CASGGQIYGYTF
-,TRBD1,TRBV9,TRBJ2-7,TGTGCCAGCAGCGTAGCTCTGGACAGGGGTCAAAAAGAGCAGTACTTC,CASSVALDRGQKEQYF
-,-,TRBV28,TRBJ2-2,TGTGCCAGCACGTCCAGCCAGGGCTCACTCTACGGGGAGCTGTTTTTT,CASTSSQGSLYGELFF
-,-,TRBV5-4,TRBJ1-4,TGTGCCAGCAGCTTCGGAGGGGGGTTTGATGAAAAACTGTTTTTT,CASSFGGGFDEKLFF
few,TRBD1,TRBV10-2,TRBJ2-7,TGCGCCAGTCAGCTTAACAGGGGAAACTACGAGCAGTACTTC,CASQLNRGNYEQYF
few,-,TRBV28,TRBJ1-2,TGTGCCAGCAGTTCCTCGGACAGAAACTATGGCTACACCTTC,CASSSSDRNYGYTF